This T cell receptor beta chain was identified in a study of blood T cell repertoires in COVID-19. Whole-study context: PBMCs, B-cell-depleted T cells, or T cells were the source of the cDNA or gDNA that made up the material.

Clinical histories supplied by participants themselves formed the basis of cohort assignment. Before they entered the study, exposed participants had met a COVID-19 case within 2 weeks. Germline V gene lookup returns CDR1 SGHAT and CDR2 FQNNGV. This CDR3 is built from 12 residues. V lost 8 bases and J lost 4, with 10 bases in between. Under the authors' procedure: Counts of nucleated cells, estimated from reference gene primer amplification, were obtained. TCRdb keeps only in-frame clones here, not all; method: immunoSEQ multiplex PCR. The V and J calls and clone size are taken from that table; D and trimming were inferred from the DNA. The top ten clones hold 4.8% of a sample with about 220,000 clones, around 82% of them seen once.

The TCR comes from a woman in her fifties or sixties who had been exposed to COVID-19. V usage is TRBV11-2 and J usage is TRBJ2-3; TRBD1 is a possible D gene (6 bases). Sequencing was carried out using PBMCs or T cells enriched from blood (not recorded which). This CDR3 is CASATGSDTQYF. DNA of the CDR3: TGTGCCAGCGCAACAGGGTCAGATACGCAGTATTTT.